A single sample is the source of the 26 T cell receptor beta chains below, sequenced in a study of shared clonotypes between healthy human individuals. Produced via immunoSEQ multiplex PCR; TCRdb's table is partial and in-frame only. The table has millions of clones, 93% seen once; the top ten hold over 1.5%. Naive CD8 cells were CD45RO-negative, positively selected for CCR7, excluding terminally differentiated effector memory CD45RA+ cells. Source material: naive CD8+ T cells from PBMCs. Receptor source: a man aged 18-30 years in good health. Some clones in this sample may be carry-over from other donors' samples.

V usage is TRBV7-8 and J usage is TRBJ2-1; 12 nucleotides agree with TRBD2. The CDR3 is 16 amino acids. J lost 8 bases, V lost 1 base, and 6 bases had no gene match. Germline V gives CDR1 SGHVS, CDR2 FQNEAQ. CDR3 loop: CASSLVRLAGDHEQFF. The CDR3 DNA is TGTGCCAGCAGCTTAGTGAGACTAGCGGGAGACCATGAGCAGTTCTTC. Full variable domain (outside the CDR3, taken from reference TRBV7-8 and TRBJ2-1): GAGVSQSPRYKVAKRGQDVALRCDPISGHVSLFWYQQALGQGPEFLTYFQNEAQLDKSGLPSDRFFAERPEGSVSTLKIQRTQQEDSAVYLCASSLVRLAGDHEQFFGPGTRLTVL.

This chain links TRBV11-2 with TRBJ2-1, with 11 bases matching TRBD2. The CDR3 contains 17 residues. CDR1 SGHAT and CDR2 FQNNGV come from the germline V gene. V lost 3 bases to trimming and J lost 5 bases; unmatched junction nucleotides: 9. The CDR3 loop reads CASSFAQGLAADNEQFF. CDR3 DNA sequence: TGTGCCAGCAGCTTCGCTCAGGGACTAGCGGCAGACAATGAGCAGTTCTTC.

The J gene is TRBJ2-3, the V gene TRBV27, with 8 bases aligning to TRBD2. The CDR3 spans 17 residues. J was trimmed by 0 bases and V by 5 bases; bases with no gene match: 10. Germline CDR1 and CDR2: MNHEY and SMNVEV (reference sequence). This CDR3 is CASSPQVSGTSTDTQYF. The CDR3 DNA reads TGTGCCAGCAGTCCCCAGGTTAGCGGGACTAGCACAGATACGCAGTATTTT.

The genes are TRBV28 and TRBJ2-7, with 8 bases lining up with TRBD1. CDR1 and CDR2 from the germline V gene are MDHEN and SYDVKM. The CDR3 runs to 14 residues. Trimming removed 3 bases from V and 7 bases from J; junction bases left unmatched: 8. The CDR3 sequence is CASSFPDRTGEQYF. The CDR3 DNA reads as TGTGCCAGCAGTTTCCCGGACAGGACAGGGGAGCAGTACTTC.

To note about this clone: Other DNA variants within this sample encode the same CDR3. The rearrangement joins TRBV9 to TRBJ2-7, with D maybe TRBD2 (5 bases). This CDR3 comprises 14 residues. V was cut by 0 bases and J by 2 bases, with 9 bases left in between. Per the germline V gene, CDR1 is SGDLS and CDR2 is YYNGEE. The CDR3 DNA is TGTGCCAGCAGCGTAGGGCTAGCACCCTACGAGCAGTACTTC. Amino acids: CASSVGLAPYEQYF.

This chain connects TRBV28 to TRBJ2-1, with TRBD2 matching over 7 bases. The junction had 5 bases not matched to a gene; V was cut back by 6 bases and J by 0 bases. The CDR3 extends over 15 amino acids. Germline V lookup: CDR1 MDHEN, CDR2 SYDVKM. The CDR3 bases are TGTGCCAGCAGCACTCCTAGCGGCTCCTACAATGAGCAGTTCTTC. Its protein is CASSTPSGSYNEQFF.

The chain combines TRBV30 with TRBJ2-7; the D is unclear. CDR1 and CDR2 from the germline V gene are GTSNPN and SVGIG (reference sequence). Deletions cut 0 bases from V and 6 bases from J, with 15 bases between. This CDR3 is built from 14 residues. CDR3 sequence (DNA): TGTGCCTGGAGTGTACTCCCCTTTATCGGCGAGCAGTACTTC. Its protein is CAWSVLPFIGEQYF.

A single count supports this clone. The chain combines TRBV9 with TRBJ2-7, with D perhaps TRBD2 (6 bases). In germline, CDR1 is SGDLS, CDR2 YYNGEE. There are 15 residues in the CDR3. V gave up 3 bases and J gave up 3 bases, with 16 bases separating them. In DNA, the CDR3 is TGTGCCAGCAGCGCGTCGAGCGGGCGCCACTACGAGCAGTACTTC. This codes for CASSASSGRHYEQYF.

This chain connects TRBV19 to TRBJ2-7; perhaps TRBD2 as D (5 bases). This CDR3 is built from 14 residues. Germline CDR1 and CDR2: LNHDA and SQIVND (reference sequence). V dropped 7 bases and J dropped 2 bases, with 15 bases sitting between them. CDR3 nucleotide sequence: TGTGCCAGTACGGCCGGGGTGGGGACCTACGAGCAGTACTTC. Protein product: CASTAGVGTYEQYF.

V usage is TRBV4-1 and J usage is TRBJ1-1, with D perhaps TRBD1 (5 bases). CDR3 length equals 14 residues. Trimming left V 5 bases short and J 0 bases short, with 10 bases between. Germline values: CDR1 MGHRA, CDR2 YSYEKL. The CDR3, as DNA: TGCGCCAGCAGCGCACAGGATATGAACACTGAAGCTTTCTTT. Protein product: CASSAQDMNTEAFF.

This clone appeared a single time. The rearrangement links TRBV7-9 to TRBJ1-3; D is unclear. Per the germline V gene, CDR1 is SEHNR and CDR2 is FQNEAQ (reference sequence). The CDR3 runs 14 residues. Trimming removed 5 bases from V and 0 bases from J, with 8 bases in between. CDR3 region: CASSLIFSGNTIYF. CDR3 DNA sequence: TGTGCCAGCAGCCTCATATTCTCTGGAAACACCATATATTTT.

The chain combines TRBV11-2 with TRBJ2-1; tentatively, D is TRBD2 (5 bases). The germline V and J ends were trimmed by 5 bases and 1 base, with 12 bases remaining between them. Germline CDR1 reads SGHAT; CDR2 reads FQNNGV. The CDR3 spans 15 residues. The CDR3 DNA reads TGTGCCAGCAGCCAAACGCGGGTGTCCTACAATGAGCAGTTCTTC. Translated: CASSQTRVSYNEQFF.

This chain joins TRBV5-4 and TRBJ2-7, with D perhaps matching TRBD2 (5 bases). CDR1 and CDR2 from the germline V gene are SGHNT and YYREEE (reference sequence). The CDR3 totals 14 residues. V was shortened by 4 bases and J by 0 bases, with 11 bases between the two germline ends. Here the CDR3 reads CASSPSRGSYEQYF. For the CDR3, the DNA is TGTGCCAGCAGCCCCAGCCGGGGCTCCTACGAGCAGTACTTC.

V and J are TRBV29-1 and TRBJ2-6; possible D gene TRBD2, 5 bases. The V end lost 4 bases, the J end lost 10 bases, and 11 bases lay between the germline ends. The CDR3 runs 12 residues. The germline gives CDR1 SQVTM, CDR2 ANQGSEA. The CDR3 bases are TGCAGCGTTGTAGAGGGCCCAAACGTCCTGACTTTC. Translation gives CSVVEGPNVLTF. Together with reference TRBV29-1 and TRBJ2-6, the CDR3 gives the full variable domain: SAVISQKPSRDICQRGTSLTIQCQVDSQVTMMFWYRQQPGQSLTLIATANQGSEATYESGFVIDKFPISRPNLTFSTLTVSNMSPEDSSIYLCSVVEGPNVLTFGAGSRLTVL.

The V gene is TRBV7-9, the J gene TRBJ2-7; possible D gene TRBD2, 6 bases. Looked up from germline, CDR1 is SEHNR and CDR2 is FQNEAQ (reference sequence). This CDR3 has 14 amino acids. V was pared by 6 bases and J by 0 bases, with 12 bases between. The CDR3 coding sequence is TGTGCCAGCAGGGAGGACGGGAGCTCCTACGAGCAGTACTTC. Its translation: CASREDGSSYEQYF.

For this clone: The same CDR3 can be traced to other DNA sequences in this sample. The rearrangement links TRBV27 to TRBJ2-5, with D possibly TRBD2 on 5 matching bases. Germline V gene data show CDR1 as MNHEY and CDR2 as SMNVEV (reference sequence). V was trimmed by 5 bases and J by 3 bases, leaving 10 bases between them. The length of the CDR3 is 13 residues. CDR3 bases: TGTGCCAGCAGTCCCCGGACTGAAGAGACCCAGTACTTC. This translates into CASSPRTEETQYF.

This clone appeared once. The chain carries TRBV27 and TRBJ1-2; D is possibly TRBD1 (6 bases). The CDR3 has 15 residues. Trimming took 5 bases from V and 3 from J, leaving 16 bases between them. Germline V gives CDR1 MNHEY, CDR2 SMNVEV (reference sequence). The CDR3 protein is CASSPYRAPYYGYTF. The CDR3 DNA reads as TGTGCCAGCAGTCCCTACAGGGCGCCTTACTATGGCTACACCTTC.

This sequence joins TRBV27 and TRBJ1-5; TRBD1 might be the D (5 bases). CDR3 length: 15 residues. V shed 3 bases and J shed 2 bases, with 11 bases lying between them. The germline gives CDR1 MNHEY, CDR2 SMNVEV (reference sequence). CDR3 loop: CASSFVGVGNQPQHF. As DNA, the CDR3 is TGTGCCAGCAGTTTCGTGGGGGTAGGCAATCAGCCCCAGCATTTT.

This chain links TRBV13 with TRBJ2-1; D is possibly TRBD1 or TRBD2 (7 bases each). Germline values: CDR1 PRHDT, CDR2 FYEKMQ (reference sequence). The CDR3 runs to 15 residues. Trimming stripped 1 base from V and 6 bases from J, with 13 bases between. CDR3 residues: CASSLVRGTVNEQFF. The CDR3 DNA follows: TGTGCCAGCAGCTTAGTGCGGGGGACAGTCAATGAGCAGTTCTTC.

This chain connects TRBV28 to TRBJ1-2, with 12 bases identical to TRBD1. V was pared by 6 bases and J by 3 bases, with 8 bases of the junction left unmatched. CDR3 length: 16 residues. From germline, CDR1 is MDHEN and CDR2 SYDVKM. The CDR3 protein is CASSRGGQGAHYGYTF. The CDR3 coding sequence is TGTGCCAGCAGCCGTGGGGGACAGGGGGCCCACTATGGCTACACCTTC.

The chain joins TRBV4-3 to TRBJ2-7, with D perhaps TRBD2 (6 bases). Between the trimmed V and J ends, which lost 2 bases and 2 bases, there was a span of 16 bases. Germline V gene lookup returns CDR1 LGHNA and CDR2 YSLEER. The CDR3 spans 16 residues. The CDR3 loop is CASSQSWASVTYEQYF. CDR3 coding DNA: TGCGCCAGCAGCCAAAGCTGGGCTAGCGTGACCTACGAGCAGTACTTC.

V is TRBV7-8 and J is TRBJ1-1; D remains ambiguous. The CDR3 runs to 14 residues. Per the germline V gene, CDR1 is SGHVS and CDR2 is FQNEAQ. V lost 4 bases to trimming and J lost 5 bases, with 14 bases between them. As DNA, the CDR3 is TGTGCCAGCAGCTCTCAATCATCCGGGACTGAAGCTTTCTTT. Amino acid sequence: CASSSQSSGTEAFF. Full variable domain (missing parts from reference TRBV7-8 and TRBJ1-1): GAGVSQSPRYKVAKRGQDVALRCDPISGHVSLFWYQQALGQGPEFLTYFQNEAQLDKSGLPSDRFFAERPEGSVSTLKIQRTQQEDSAVYLCASSSQSSGTEAFFGQGTRLTVV.

This clone was counted once. The rearrangement joins TRBV28 to TRBJ1-1; D gene ambiguous. This CDR3 region has 15 residues. The germline CDR1 and CDR2 sequences are MDHEN and SYDVKM. Trimming cost V 5 bases and J 1 base, with 14 bases left between them. The CDR3, as DNA: TGTGCCAGCAGTCCCCATCTCGGAGCGAACACTGAAGCTTTCTTT. Its translation is CASSPHLGANTEAFF.

The chain combines TRBV27 with TRBJ2-5; no definite D call. CDR1 and CDR2 from the germline V gene are MNHEY and SMNVEV (reference sequence). The CDR3 consists of 12 residues. The V and J ends lost 3 bases and 5 bases respectively, with 7 bases between them. The DNA of the CDR3 is TGTGCCAGCAGTTTGGCCCCGGAGACCCAGTACTTC. Translated, it gives CASSLAPETQYF.

The chain is built from TRBV28 and TRBJ1-2, with 7 bases fitting TRBD1. Trimming at V came to 6 bases and at J to 7 bases, leaving 5 bases not matched to a gene. CDR3 length equals 12 residues. Germline values: CDR1 MDHEN, CDR2 SYDVKM. CDR3 nucleotide sequence: TGTGCCAGCAGGGCAGGGGGTCCTGGCTACACCTTC. Translated: CASRAGGPGYTF.

Only one count was recorded for this clone. Other DNA variants within this sample encode the same CDR3. The rearrangement joins TRBV9 to TRBJ2-7, with 7 positions matching TRBD2. CDR1 SGDLS and CDR2 YYNGEE come from the germline V gene. CDR3 length: 14 amino acids. Unmatched junction bases numbered 8, after V lost 3 bases and J lost 5 bases. The CDR3 nucleotides read TGTGCCAGCAGCGAGGGAGGGGTCAGCCACGAGCAGTACTTC. Its translation is CASSEGGVSHEQYF.